The clone carrying this T cell receptor (beta chain) was detected ten times or more. The antigen is not known. The record originates from a study of identical twins. Study results and caveats: Clonotypes of the beta chain that were abundant in cord blood carried fewer insertions (memory repertoires showed none).

TCRdb itself ran the 5' RACE reads through MiXCR, one entry per CDR3 protein. The data show 260,000 or so distinct CDR3 sequences, 6.5% to 9% seen once. All donors comprised healthy Caucasians. The CDR3 is 15 residues long. CDR1 and CDR2 from the germline V gene are LNHNV and YYDKDF (reference sequence). Unmatched junction bases numbered 5, after V lost 8 bases and J lost 0 bases. These data are also associated with another study on yellow fever vaccine responses in identical twins. That report notes: Reportedly, the T cell response mounted by twins to vaccine seemed partly convergent, partly personalized.

Sequences were obtained from CD8+ T cells sorted from blood. This receptor was taken from a woman younger than 35 in good health. The V gene is TRBV15, the J gene TRBJ2-1; 9 bases match TRBD2. The CDR3: CATSSGRSSYNEQFF. The CDR3 DNA reads as TGTGCCACCTCAAGCGGGAGGAGCTCCTACAATGAGCAGTTCTTC.